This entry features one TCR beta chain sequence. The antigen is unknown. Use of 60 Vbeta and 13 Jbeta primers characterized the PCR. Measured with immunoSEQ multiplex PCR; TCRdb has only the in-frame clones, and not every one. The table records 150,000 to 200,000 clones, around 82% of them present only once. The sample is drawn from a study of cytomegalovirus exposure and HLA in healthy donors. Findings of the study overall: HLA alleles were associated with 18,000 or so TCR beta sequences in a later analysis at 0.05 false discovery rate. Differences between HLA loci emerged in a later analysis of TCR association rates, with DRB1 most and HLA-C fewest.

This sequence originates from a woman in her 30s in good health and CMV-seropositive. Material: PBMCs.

This chain's CDR3 is CASSYPRQGRISPLHF. The CDR3 DNA sequence: TGTGCCAGCAGTTACCCCCGACAGGGGAGAATTTCACCCCTCCACTTT. J is TRBJ1-6 and V is TRBV6-5; 8 bases fit TRBD1. J gave up 9 bases and V 2 bases, and 9 bases lay outside the gene matches. Germline lookup yields CDR1 MNHEY and CDR2 SVGAGI. The CDR3 is made up of 16 amino acids.